This T cell receptor (beta chain) was documented in a study of blood T cell repertoires in COVID-19. Study information: COVID-19 samples from acute and convalescent phases originated in the United States, Italy and Spain. Sources were T cells, B-cell-depleted T cells, or PBMCs; the material itself was cDNA or gDNA.

Original methodology: Counts of nucleated cells, estimated from reference gene primer amplification, were obtained. Only in-frame clones appear in the TCRdb table, and some are missing; sequencing was by immunoSEQ multiplex PCR. For V, J and clone size, that table is used; D and trimming come from the DNA. The profile shows about 100,000 clones, just under 95% of them singletons. The CDR3 runs 14 residues. CDR1 is LNHDA and CDR2 is SQIVND in the germline V gene (reference sequence). V lost 6 bases, J lost 5 bases, and 4 bases stayed unmatched. This clone was counted once. This TCR was sampled from a man aged 65 to 79 with acute or convalescent COVID-19. The chain uses TRBV19 and TRBJ2-1; 10 bases fit TRBD1. Material for sequencing was peripheral blood. The CDR3 region is CASRPGQGNNEQFF. The CDR3 coding sequence is TGTGCCAGTAGACCGGGACAGGGGAACAATGAGCAGTTCTTC.